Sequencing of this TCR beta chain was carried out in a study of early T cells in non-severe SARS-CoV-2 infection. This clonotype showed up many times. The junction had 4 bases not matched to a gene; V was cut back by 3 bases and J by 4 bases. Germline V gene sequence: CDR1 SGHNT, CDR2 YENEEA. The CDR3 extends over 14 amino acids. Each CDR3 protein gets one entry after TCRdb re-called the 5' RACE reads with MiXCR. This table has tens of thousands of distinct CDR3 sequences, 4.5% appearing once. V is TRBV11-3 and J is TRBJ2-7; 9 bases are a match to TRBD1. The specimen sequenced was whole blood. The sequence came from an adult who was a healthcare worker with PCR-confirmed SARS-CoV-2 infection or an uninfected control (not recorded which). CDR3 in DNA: TGTGCCAGCAGCTTGAAGGACAGGGGATACGAGCAGTACTTC. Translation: CASSLKDRGYEQYF.